The 6 T cell receptor beta chains below come from one sample, sequenced in a study of blood T cell repertoires in COVID-19. Method: immunoSEQ multiplex PCR; TCRdb's copy keeps in-frame clones and lacks some. Of roughly 200,000 clones in the sample, just under 80% were seen once. Sequenced material: peripheral blood. The receptors shown here come from a woman aged 80 or over with active or convalescent COVID-19.

The rearrangement uses TRBV11-2 and TRBJ1-1; a possible D gene is TRBD1 (5 bases). The germline V and J ends were trimmed by 1 base and 3 bases, with 12 bases remaining between them. This CDR3 region has 15 residues. The V gene's germline CDR1 is SGHAT and CDR2 FQNNGV. The CDR3 loop is CASSLVPGRDTEAFF. For the CDR3, the DNA is TGTGCCAGCAGCTTAGTGCCAGGGCGTGACACTGAAGCTTTCTTT.

V is TRBV19 and J is TRBJ2-7; 9 bases agree with TRBD1. CDR1 is LNHDA, CDR2 SQIVND, per germline (reference sequence). J was trimmed by 5 bases and V by 6 bases; bases with no gene match: 11. The CDR3 length is 15 residues. The CDR3 loop is CASRARQGGFDEQYF. In DNA form, the CDR3 reads TGTGCCAGTAGGGCAAGACAGGGGGGTTTCGACGAGCAGTACTTC. The whole variable domain, filled in from reference TRBV19 and TRBJ2-7, reads DGGITQSPKYLFRKEGQNVTLSCEQNLNHDAMYWYRQDPGQGLRLIYYSQIVNDFQKGDIAEGYSVSREKKESFPLTVTSAQKNPTAFYLCASRARQGGFDEQYFGPGTRLTVT.

This clone was found once. The chain recombines TRBV5-1 with TRBJ1-3, with TRBD1 as a possible D gene (6 bases). The CDR3 contains 15 residues. Germline CDR1 is SGHRS and CDR2 is YFSETQ. Trimming shortened V by 3 bases and J by 2 bases, and 12 bases separated the two germline ends. The DNA of the CDR3 is TGCGCCAGCAGCTCAAGGACAGCCGCTGGAAACACCATATATTTT. It codes for CASSSRTAAGNTIYF.

The chain is built from TRBV5-6 and TRBJ2-5; 7 bases match TRBD1. V lost 2 bases to trimming and J lost 4 bases; unmatched junction nucleotides: 5. The germline CDR1 and CDR2 sequences are SGHDT and YYEEEE. The CDR3 length is 14 residues. The CDR3 nucleotides read TGTGCCAGCAGCTTAAGGGGACAGAGAGAGACCCAGTACTTC. Its protein product is CASSLRGQRETQYF. The full variable domain, in which reference TRBV5-6 and TRBJ2-5 provide the parts outside the CDR3, is DAGVTQSPTHLIKTRGQQVTLRCSPKSGHDTVSWYQQALGQGPQFIFQYYEEEERQRGNFPDRFSGHQFPNYSSELNVNALLLGDSALYLCASSLRGQRETQYFGPGTRLLVL.

This clone appeared once. The rearrangement uses TRBV19 and TRBJ2-3; D is uncertain. The CDR3 contains 15 residues. Per germline, CDR1 LNHDA and CDR2 SQIVND (reference sequence). V gave up 3 bases and J gave up 0 bases, with 10 bases separating them. The CDR3 spells CASSIRRTSTDTQYF. In nucleotides, the CDR3 is TGTGCCAGTAGTATTCGGAGAACGAGCACAGATACGCAGTATTTT.

The chain recombines TRBV6-4 with TRBJ2-1; possible D gene TRBD2, 6 bases. The germline V gene encodes CDR1 MRHNA and CDR2 SNTAGT. This CDR3 is 14 amino acids long. Trimming shortened V by 5 bases and J by 4 bases, and 12 bases separated the two germline ends. Here the CDR3 reads CASSPTGVYNEQFF. CDR3 DNA sequence: TGTGCCAGCAGTCCGACGGGGGTATACAATGAGCAGTTCTTC.